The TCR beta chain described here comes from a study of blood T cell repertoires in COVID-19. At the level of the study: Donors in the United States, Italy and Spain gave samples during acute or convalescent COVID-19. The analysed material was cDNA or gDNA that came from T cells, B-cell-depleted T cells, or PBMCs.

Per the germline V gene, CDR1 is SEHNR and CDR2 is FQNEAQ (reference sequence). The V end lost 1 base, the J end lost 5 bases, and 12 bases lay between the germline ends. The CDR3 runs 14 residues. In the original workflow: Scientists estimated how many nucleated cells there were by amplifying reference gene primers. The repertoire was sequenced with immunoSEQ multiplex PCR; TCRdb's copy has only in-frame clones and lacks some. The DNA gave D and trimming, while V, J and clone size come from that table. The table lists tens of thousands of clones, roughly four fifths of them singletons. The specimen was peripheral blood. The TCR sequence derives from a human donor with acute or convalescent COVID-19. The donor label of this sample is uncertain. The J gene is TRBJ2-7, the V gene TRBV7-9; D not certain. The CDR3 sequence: CASSLGGGLNEQYF. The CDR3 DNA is TGTGCCAGCAGCTTAGGAGGCGGTTTAAACGAGCAGTACTTC.